The rows below give T cell receptor beta chains drawn from one sample of a study of human T cells and chemical hapten exposure. TCRdb recomputed calls from the RACE reads with MiXCR, one row per CDR3 protein. Among under 120,000 distinct CDR3 sequences listed, 9.5% to 12% were seen once. The material sequenced was whole blood, taken in connection with sensitization to the hapten diphenylcyclopropenone (DPC). The receptors stem from a woman aged 40 to 50 with alopecia areata. Some clones in this sample may be carry-over from other donors' samples. CDR3s include the opening cysteine and the closing phenylalanine or tryptophan.

>TRBJ1-2|TRBV29-1|12
CSVERLSYGYTF
>TRBJ1-4|TRBV6-6|13
CASSREVGEKLFF
>TRBJ2-7|TRBV6-2/TRBV6-3|16
CASSKTGTGRSYEQYF
>TRBJ2-3|TRBV7-2|12
CASRTSTDTQYF
>TRBJ2-1|TRBV25-1|16
CASSEYKGQGYNEQFF
>TRBJ1-4|TRBV7-9|12
CASGGQREKLFF
>TRBJ2-7|TRBV27|15
CASSFDRGQVNEQYF
>TRBJ2-7|TRBV28|13
CASSLLSPGEQYF
>TRBJ1-1|TRBV10-3|19
CAISGDRGVLGWTNTEAFF
>TRBJ2-7|TRBV2|15
CASNLEGATTYEQYF
>TRBJ1-1|TRBV15|11
CATSRGLGAFF
>TRBJ2-7|TRBV12-3/TRBV12-4|12
CASSFFMGEQYF
>TRBJ1-1|TRBV3-1|13
CASSPGTSREAFF
>TRBJ2-1|TRBV6-2/TRBV6-3|17
CASSSPSGRGRRNEQFF
>TRBJ2-7|TRBV20-1|16
CSAQGQGAHGAGEQYF
>TRBJ2-6|TRBV19|14
CASRLGSGANVLTF
>TRBJ1-5|TRBV24-1|15
CAAGVRADSNQPQHF
>TRBJ2-6|TRBV20-1|17
CSARGETESSGANVLTF
>TRBJ2-5|TRBV5-5|16
CASSLKPTQGQETQYF
>TRBJ2-7|TRBV5-4|15
CASSPSSGRVYEQYF
>TRBJ2-4|TRBV28|15
CASSQGGLAGDIQYF
>TRBJ2-2|TRBV7-9|16
CASSLRDRANTGELFF
>TRBJ1-2|TRBV4-3|15
CASSQDGAGRGGYTF
>TRBJ1-5|TRBV7-2|15
CASSLNTGHNQPQHF
>TRBJ2-6|TRBV9|18
CASTAGGRVSSGANVLTF
>TRBJ2-7|TRBV9|14
CASSVAPRGDEQYF
>TRBJ1-1|TRBV20-1|10
CSAIQGTAFF
>TRBJ2-1|TRBV28|17
CASSHSAGDVTYNEQFF
>TRBJ2-7|TRBV6-2/TRBV6-3|14
CASSYGQSSYEQYF
>TRBJ1-2|TRBV10-3|14
CAITSSGLGHGYTF
>TRBJ2-5|TRBV18|16
CASSRRGASNQETQYF
>TRBJ2-5|TRBV28|13
CASRDHRKETQYF
>TRBJ1-2|TRBV6-1|14
CASSEAGVDYGYTF
>TRBJ1-4|TRBV4-3|19
CASSQEARRGNPYNEKLFF
>TRBJ2-3|TRBV7-6|16
CASSASGGLSTDTQYF
>TRBJ2-1|TRBV12-3/TRBV12-4|11
CASSPRGEQFF
>TRBJ1-2|TRBV7-2|14
CASSPRQGPYGYTF
>TRBJ2-2|TRBV20-1|16
CSARVTGERGTGELFF
>TRBJ2-1|TRBV28|11
CASSPGLASFF
>TRBJ2-3|TRBV7-2|17
CASSPVGAAGGLDTQYF
>TRBJ1-6|TRBV2|16
CASTLLRTTNNSPLHF
>TRBJ2-7|TRBV23-1|15
CASSPREGSSYEQYF
>TRBJ2-7|TRBV6-2/TRBV6-3|19
CASLTGTGLAGIYPYEQYF
>TRBJ2-7|TRBV5-1|14
CASSLVTGSYEQYF
>TRBJ2-4|TRBV5-1|16
CASSLVVGAHLGIQYF
>TRBJ2-3|TRBV4-1|15
CASSQVPGGTDTQYF
>TRBJ1-2|TRBV4-3|15
CASSQQHNTNYGYTF
>TRBJ2-1|TRBV20-1|16
CSASAGGTRGIYEQFF
>TRBJ1-6|TRBV6-5|15
CASNLNRVRNSPLHF
>TRBJ1-5|TRBV28|13
CASSSRGNQPQHF
>TRBJ1-1|TRBV18|16
CASSPSQQGVNTEAFF
>TRBJ2-5|TRBV7-2|13
CASSPGGRETQYF
>TRBJ1-1|TRBV4-2|16
CASSPTDRAVNTEAFF